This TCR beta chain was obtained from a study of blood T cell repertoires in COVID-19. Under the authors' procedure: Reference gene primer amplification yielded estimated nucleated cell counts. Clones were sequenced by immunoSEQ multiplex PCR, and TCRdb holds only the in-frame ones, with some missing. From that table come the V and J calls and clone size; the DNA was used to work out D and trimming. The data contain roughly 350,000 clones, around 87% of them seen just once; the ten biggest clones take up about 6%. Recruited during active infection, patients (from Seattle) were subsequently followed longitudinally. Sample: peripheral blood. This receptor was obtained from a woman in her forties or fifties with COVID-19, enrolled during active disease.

CDR3 sequence reads: CASSQRDTGAGELFF. The CDR3 DNA is TGCGCCAGCAGTCAACGTGATACAGGGGCCGGGGAGCTGTTTTTT. The chain joins TRBV23-1 to TRBJ2-2; 7 bases match TRBD1. TRBV23-1 is an open reading frame, and its role is uncertain. V lost 2 bases and J lost 6; bases outside the gene matches: 6. The CDR3 contains 15 residues.